This T cell receptor (beta chain) appears in the sequencing data of a study of shared clonotypes between healthy human individuals. Points from the study as a whole: Rarefaction revealed incomplete sorted-subset sequencing despite large depth. Against clonotypes common to all four donors, non-shared ones had lower generation probabilities.

Naive CD8 cells lacked CD45RO, underwent positive selection for CCR7 and left out terminally differentiated effector memory CD45RA+ cells. Points on this clone: Antigen unknown.

The method was immunoSEQ multiplex PCR; TCRdb's version includes in-frame clones alone and lacks a portion of them. Among some 740,000 clones listed, over 90% were seen once. Sequenced material: naive CD8+ T cells sorted from blood. The TCR comes from a man aged 25-45 years in good health.

CDR3 sequence reads: CASSPTGGSPPYEQYF. CDR3 sequence (DNA): TGTGCCAGCAGCCCCACTGGCGGGAGCCCGCCCTACGAGCAGTACTTC. V gene TRBV7-3 combines with J gene TRBJ2-7; 7 nucleotides align to TRBD2. Germline-derived CDR1 and CDR2 are SGHTA and FQGTGA. The CDR3 spans 16 residues. Trimming at V came to 5 bases and at J to 2 bases, leaving 12 bases not matched to a gene.